The rows below give T cell receptor beta chains drawn from one sample of a study of technical replicates of blood from several donors. The method was immunoSEQ multiplex PCR; TCRdb's version includes in-frame clones alone and lacks a portion of them. This table has tens of thousands of clones, around 94% appearing once. Material: T cells isolated from PBMCs. The receptors were sampled from a human donor in good health. Each CDR3 is given with its conserved first and last residue. Each record gives: clone size, CDR3 length, D gene, V gene, J gene, CDR3 protein, CDR3 DNA. A D gene is named only where the DNA matches it firmly. A clone size is listed for some rows: how often the clone was seen (once, few, many), or a class if it is expanded.

-,17,TRBD1,TRBV7-9,TRBJ1-4,CASSSPDRGPTNEKLFF,TGTGCCAGCAGCTCCCCGGACAGGGGGCCAACTAATGAAAAACTGTTTTTT
-,12,-,TRBV7-9,TRBJ2-3,CASSPRVDTQYF,TGTGCCAGCAGCCCCCGGGTAGATACGCAGTATTTT
-,14,-,TRBV29-1,TRBJ2-2,CSVGGSFYPGELFF,TGCAGCGTTGGCGGTAGCTTTTATCCCGGGGAGCTGTTTTTT
-,12,-,TRBV7-9,TRBJ2-7,CASSLKGDEQYF,TGTGCCAGCAGCCTCAAAGGAGACGAGCAGTACTTC
once,13,-,TRBV7-9,TRBJ1-2,CASSLEGGPGYTF,TGTGCCAGCAGCTTAGAGGGGGGGCCAGGCTACACCTTC
once,15,TRBD2,TRBV27,TRBJ2-1,CASSSAGVHNSEQFF,TGTGCCAGCAGTTCAGCGGGAGTGCATAATAGTGAGCAGTTCTTC
-,17,TRBD1,TRBV4-1,TRBJ2-3,CASSPPLGTGSTDTQYF,TGCGCCAGCAGCCCTCCCCTAGGGACAGGGAGCACAGATACGCAGTATTTT
-,17,TRBD2,TRBV19,TRBJ2-5,CASSLGLTRVPKETQYF,TGTGCCAGTAGTCTGGGACTAACCCGTGTACCTAAAGAGACCCAGTACTTC
-,15,-,TRBV4-1,TRBJ2-7,CASSYLDSFSYEQYF,TGCGCCAGCAGCTACCTAGACTCCTTCTCCTACGAGCAGTACTTC
-,13,TRBD1,TRBV29-1,TRBJ2-7,CSVLPGGSHEQYF,TGCAGCGTTCTTCCAGGGGGCTCCCACGAGCAGTACTTC
once,16,TRBD2,TRBV7-6,TRBJ2-7,CASSHRTSEDSYEQYF,TGTGCCAGCAGCCACCGGACTAGCGAGGACTCCTACGAGCAGTACTTC
-,20,-,TRBV5-1,TRBJ2-2,CASSLVTGSYSGSYTGELFF,TGCGCCAGCAGCTTGGTAACAGGATCTTACTCAGGTTCTTACACCGGGGAGCTGTTTTTT
-,13,TRBD2,TRBV9,TRBJ2-7,CASSSGGAYEQYF,TGTGCCAGCAGCTCGGGAGGGGCCTACGAGCAGTACTTC